The clone carrying this TCR beta chain was seen a handful of times. Trimming cost V 10 bases and J 3 bases, with 16 bases left between them. The CDR3 spans 13 residues. CDR1 and CDR2 from the germline V gene are LGHDT and YNNKEL (reference sequence). All patients were untreated before thyroid surgery. The sample belongs to a study of metastatic and nonmetastatic thyroid tumors. About the study: Malignant thyroid and benign thyroid patients provided blood and tumor or nodule tissue whose repertoires were compared.

TCRdb reanalyzed the PCR reads via MiXCR. The repertoire holds about 38,000 clones, with 40% to 55% as singletons. The chain links TRBV3-1 to TRBJ2-7, with D possibly TRBD1 on 5 matching bases. The TCR sequence derives from a male donor with papillary thyroid cancer or a benign thyroid nodule (not recorded which). Some clones in this sample may be carry-over from other donors' samples. The sequencing input was tumor tissue. The CDR3 protein is CATAGAPRYEQYF. CDR3 nucleotides: TGTGCCACAGCTGGGGCACCCCGCTACGAGCAGTACTTC.